This T cell receptor (beta chain) was observed in a study of T cell responses to AZD1222 COVID-19 vaccine. With V trimmed by 2 bases and J by 1 base, 3 bases remained unmatched. Germline V gene data show CDR1 as MNHNS and CDR2 as SASEGT. The CDR3 consists of 15 residues. Data came from immunoSEQ multiplex PCR; TCRdb stores just in-frame clones and leaves some out. The table lists about 75,000 clones, about 91% of them singletons. The starting material was peripheral blood, obtained 28 days after the second dose of the MenACWY control vaccine. The chain is built from TRBV6-1 and TRBJ1-1, with 8 bases that match TRBD1. The receptor was isolated from an adult who received the MenACWY meningococcal vaccine as a control. In DNA form, the CDR3 reads TGTGCCAGCAGTGAATTCGGGACAGGGAACACTGAAGCTTTCTTT. Its protein is CASSEFGTGNTEAFF.